This T cell receptor (beta chain) was captured in a study of CD8+CD57+ T cells in acquired aplastic anemia. Overall study: The average for DNA from sorted CD4+ and CD8+ cells was about 3.3 ug. Mean read depth for CD4+ cells from healthy donors was roughly 11 million.

Study-level findings and limits: Patients and healthy controls showed no significant CD8+ Simpson's diversity difference.

As for this clonotype: The antigen is undetermined.

This CDR3 has 15 residues. V was pared by 5 bases and J by 5 bases, with 19 bases between. Germline CDR1 LNHNV, CDR2 YYDKDF (reference sequence). For CDR3 and TCR beta VDJ profiling, genomic DNA was the template used. Each CDR3 protein is one row after TCRdb ran MiXCR on the reads. The sample consists of about 420,000 distinct CDR3 sequences, around 72% of them appearing once. The rearrangement uses TRBV15 and TRBJ2-7, with D tentatively TRBD2 (6 bases). The origin of this receptor is a human donor in good health, serving as a control. Material: sorted CD4+, CD8+, or CD8+CD57+ T cells (not recorded which) from PBMCs. CDR3 sequence reads: CATSWDPGGADEQYF. The CDR3 DNA follows: TGTGCCACCAGCTGGGATCCTGGCGGGGCGGACGAGCAGTACTTC.